This T cell receptor beta chain was profiled in a study of T cell responses to AZD1222 COVID-19 vaccine. The table came from immunoSEQ multiplex PCR; TCRdb's copy has only in-frame clones and leaves some out. The data contain some 90,000 clones, 70% to 90% of them seen just once; the ten biggest clones take up about 8%. Broader study findings: None of the repertoires were sampled until the peak T cell response had passed. Compared with day 0, the breadth and depth of the Spike-specific TCR repertoire rose significantly after two doses of AZD1222. Unmutated regions of variants are reportedly targeted by nearly half of spike-specific TCRs. Spike was spanned by vaccine-associated CD4 TCRs, with dominance at 160-218 and 743-854.

Worth noting for this clone: The antigen is not known.

V was clipped by 2 bases and J by 8 bases, with 16 bases between them. CDR1 and CDR2 (germline): SEHNR, FQNEAQ (reference sequence). The CDR3 runs 15 residues. V usage is TRBV7-9 and J usage is TRBJ2-1; D might be TRBD1 or TRBD2, each matching 5 bases. The sequence was collected from an adult in good health. The source material was peripheral blood, sampled on day 0 of AZD1222 vaccination. The CDR3 DNA reads as TGTGCCAGCAGCTTAACGTGGGGGAACGGGGATGAGCAGTTCTTC. It codes for CASSLTWGNGDEQFF.